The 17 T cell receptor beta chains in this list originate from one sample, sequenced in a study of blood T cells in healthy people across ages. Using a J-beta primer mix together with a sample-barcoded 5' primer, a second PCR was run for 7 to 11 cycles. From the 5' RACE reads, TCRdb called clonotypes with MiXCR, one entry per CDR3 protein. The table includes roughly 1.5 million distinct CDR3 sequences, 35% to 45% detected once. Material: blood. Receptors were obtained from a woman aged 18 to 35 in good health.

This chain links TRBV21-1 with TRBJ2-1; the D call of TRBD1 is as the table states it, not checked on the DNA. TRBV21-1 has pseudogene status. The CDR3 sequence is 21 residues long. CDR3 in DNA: TGTGCCTGCAGCAAAAGGAGACAGGGGCCCGGTGGTGGAAGCTCCTACAATGAGCAGTTCTTC. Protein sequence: CACSKRRQGPGGGSSYNEQFF.

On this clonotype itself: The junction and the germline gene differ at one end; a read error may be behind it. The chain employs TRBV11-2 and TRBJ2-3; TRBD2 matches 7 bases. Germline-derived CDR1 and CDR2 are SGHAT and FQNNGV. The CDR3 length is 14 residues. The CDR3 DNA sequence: TGTGCCAGAAGCTTTACAGCGGGGATAGATACGCAGTATTTT. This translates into CARSFTAGIDTQYF.

Here the CDR3 DNA reads TGTGCCAGCACCCTACACACCGGGGAGCTGTTTTTT. As protein: CASTLHTGELFF. This rearrangement joins TRBV12-3 or TRBV12-4 to TRBJ2-2; the D is unclear. The CDR3 extends over 12 amino acids. Trimming took off 7 bases at V and 3 bases at J, with 6 bases between the two ends.

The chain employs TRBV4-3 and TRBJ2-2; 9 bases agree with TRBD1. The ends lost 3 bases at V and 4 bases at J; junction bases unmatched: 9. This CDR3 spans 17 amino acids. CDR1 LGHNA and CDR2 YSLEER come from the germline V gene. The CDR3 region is CASSHTNRGLGTGELFF. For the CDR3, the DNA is TGCGCCAGCAGCCATACAAACAGGGGGCTAGGCACCGGGGAGCTGTTTTTT.

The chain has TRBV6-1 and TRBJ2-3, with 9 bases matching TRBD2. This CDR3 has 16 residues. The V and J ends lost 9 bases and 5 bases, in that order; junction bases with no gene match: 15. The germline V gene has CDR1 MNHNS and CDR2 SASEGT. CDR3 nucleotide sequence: TGTGCCAGTTGTCTTACCCCGGGACTAGCAGGAGATACGCAGTATTTT. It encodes CASCLTPGLAGDTQYF.

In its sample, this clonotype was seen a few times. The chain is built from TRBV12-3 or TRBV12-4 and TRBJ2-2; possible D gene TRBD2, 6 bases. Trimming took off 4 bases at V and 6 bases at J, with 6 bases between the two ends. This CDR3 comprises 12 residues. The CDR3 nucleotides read TGTGCCAGCAGTTCGGGGGCCGGGGAGCTGTTTTTT. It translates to CASSSGAGELFF.

This CDR3 reads CASSQAPLEQYF. CDR3 DNA: TGTGCCAGCAGTCAGGCCCCCTTGGAGCAGTACTTC. This chain uses TRBV28 with TRBJ2-5; D gene unclear. The CDR3 extends over 12 amino acids. Germline values: CDR1 MDHEN, CDR2 SYDVKM. V lost 5 bases, J lost 11 bases, and 15 bases lay in between.

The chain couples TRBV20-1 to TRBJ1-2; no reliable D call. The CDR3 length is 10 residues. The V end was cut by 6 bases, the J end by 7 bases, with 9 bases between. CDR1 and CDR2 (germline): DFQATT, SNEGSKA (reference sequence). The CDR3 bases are TGCAGTGCGGATACCAGTGGCTACACCTTC. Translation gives CSADTSGYTF.

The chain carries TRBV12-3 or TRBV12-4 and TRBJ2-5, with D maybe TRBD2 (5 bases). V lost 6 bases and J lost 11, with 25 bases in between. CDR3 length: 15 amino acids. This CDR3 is CASSLTGIVENEQYF. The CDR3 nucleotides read TGTGCCAGCAGCCTGACCGGGATCGTAGAAAATGAGCAGTACTTC.

CDR3 bases: TGTGCCAGCAGCCTTATAGATCGGGGCGGGGAGCTGTTTTTT. This gives the protein CASSLIDRGGELFF. The chain links TRBV3-1 to TRBJ2-2; weak D call: TRBD2 (5 bases). The V and J ends lost 4 bases and 7 bases respectively, with 13 bases between them. The germline CDR1 and CDR2 sequences are LGHDT and YNNKEL (reference sequence). This CDR3 has 14 amino acids.

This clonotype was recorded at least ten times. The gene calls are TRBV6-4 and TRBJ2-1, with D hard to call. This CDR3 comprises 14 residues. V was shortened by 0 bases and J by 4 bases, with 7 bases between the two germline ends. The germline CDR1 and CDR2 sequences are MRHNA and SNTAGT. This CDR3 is CASSDSNRYNEQFF. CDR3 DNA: TGTGCCAGCAGTGACTCGAACCGGTACAATGAGCAGTTCTTC.

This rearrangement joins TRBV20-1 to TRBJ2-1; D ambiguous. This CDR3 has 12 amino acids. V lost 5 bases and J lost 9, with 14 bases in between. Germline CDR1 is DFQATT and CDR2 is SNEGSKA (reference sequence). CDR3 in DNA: TGCAGTGCTCCGAAGGTACTCAGTGAGCAGTTCTTC. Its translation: CSAPKVLSEQFF.

The CDR3, as DNA: TGTGCCATCAGGGACAGGGAGAACACTGAAGCTTTCTTT. Translated: CAIRDRENTEAFF. This chain uses TRBV10-3 with TRBJ1-1; 8 positions match TRBD1. The germline CDR1 and CDR2 sequences are ENHRY and SYGVKD. The CDR3 is 13 amino acids. V lost 6 bases to trimming and J lost 1 base; unmatched junction nucleotides: 1.

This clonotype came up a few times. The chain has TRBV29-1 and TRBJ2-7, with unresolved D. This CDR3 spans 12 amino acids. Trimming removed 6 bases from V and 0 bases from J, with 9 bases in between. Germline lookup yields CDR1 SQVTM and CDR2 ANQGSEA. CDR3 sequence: CSVTHSSYEQYF. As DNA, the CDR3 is TGCAGCGTGACCCACAGCTCCTACGAGCAGTACTTC.

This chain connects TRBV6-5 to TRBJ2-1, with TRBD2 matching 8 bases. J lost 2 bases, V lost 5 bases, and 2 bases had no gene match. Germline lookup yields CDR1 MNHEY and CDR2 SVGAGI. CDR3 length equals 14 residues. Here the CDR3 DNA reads TGTGCCAGCAGTGTAGCGGGGCCCTACAATGAGCAGTTCTTC. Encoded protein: CASSVAGPYNEQFF.

CDR3 DNA sequence: TGTGCCAGCAGCTTAGCAGGGGTAGCCCTCCACTTT. It codes for CASSLAGVALHF. This chain links TRBV7-2 with TRBJ1-6; D is possibly TRBD1 (5 bases). V lost 0 bases and J 14 bases, leaving 8 bases between the germline ends. The CDR3 spans 12 residues. CDR1 is SGHTA and CDR2 is FQGNSA in the germline V gene.

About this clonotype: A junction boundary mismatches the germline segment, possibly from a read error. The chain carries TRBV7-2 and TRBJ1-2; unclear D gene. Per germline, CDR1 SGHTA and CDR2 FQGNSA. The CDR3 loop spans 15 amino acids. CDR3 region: CASSYLPGLGYGYTF. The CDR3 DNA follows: TGCGCCAGCAGCTATCTGCCGGGCCTGGGCTATGGCTACACCTTC.